Presented here are 27 T cell receptor beta chains from one specimen sequenced in a study of blood T cell repertoires in COVID-19. Sequencing was performed with immunoSEQ multiplex PCR; in TCRdb, only in-frame clones are kept and a portion is missing. The sample yields under 200,000 clones, about 85% seen once. Input material: peripheral blood. Every receptor here comes from a woman older than 75 with acute or convalescent COVID-19.

The chain uses TRBV7-8 and TRBJ1-2, with 10 nucleotides matching TRBD1. The CDR3 runs 14 residues. V shed 3 bases, J shed 3 bases, and the junction held 1 base outside the gene matches. Germline V CDR1 and CDR2: SGHVS, FQNEAQ. The CDR3 protein is CASSLGTGDYGYTF. The CDR3 nucleotides are TGTGCCAGCAGCTTGGGGACAGGGGACTATGGCTACACCTTC.

The chain uses TRBV7-8 and TRBJ2-1; unclear D gene. The germline V gene has CDR1 SGHVS and CDR2 FQNEAQ. V lost 5 bases and J lost 6, with 14 bases in between. The CDR3 spans 14 residues. In nucleotides, the CDR3 is TGTGCCAGCAGCCGCAGCACCAGCGCCAATGAGCAGTTCTTC. It specifies CASSRSTSANEQFF.

The chain uses TRBV19 and TRBJ1-1; 8 nucleotides align to TRBD1. In germline, CDR1 is LNHDA, CDR2 SQIVND (reference sequence). There are 17 residues in the CDR3. V gave up 6 bases and J gave up 1 base; unmatched junction bases: 13. CDR3 loop: CASSSPGQALWNTEAFF. CDR3 sequence (DNA): TGTGCCAGTAGCTCACCGGGACAGGCTTTGTGGAACACTGAAGCTTTCTTT.

The chain couples TRBV4-3 to TRBJ1-3; D uncertain. V lost 0 bases and J 4 bases, leaving 4 bases between the germline ends. Per the germline V gene, CDR1 is LGHNA and CDR2 is YSLEER. The CDR3 totals 13 residues. The CDR3 nucleotides are TGCGCCAGCAGCCAAGACAGAGGAAACACCATATATTTT. This translates into CASSQDRGNTIYF.

This clone came up once. CDR3 residues: CASSATSGDRLYGYTF. CDR3 DNA: TGTGCCAGCAGCGCAACCTCCGGGGACAGATTATATGGCTACACCTTC. The rearrangement uses TRBV7-2 and TRBJ1-2; TRBD1 matches 7 bases. This CDR3 comprises 16 residues. CDR1 is SGHTA and CDR2 is FQGNSA in the germline V gene. The V and J ends lost 5 bases and 5 bases, in that order; junction bases with no gene match: 14. Full variable domain (outside the CDR3, taken from reference TRBV7-2 and TRBJ1-2): GAGVSQSPSNKVTEKGKDVELRCDPISGHTALYWYRQSLGQGLEFLIYFQGNSAPDKSGLPSDRFSAERTGGSVSTLTIQRTQQEDSAVYLCASSATSGDRLYGYTFGSGTRLTVV.

The rearrangement joins TRBV29-1 to TRBJ2-7, with D perhaps matching TRBD1 (5 bases). The V end lost 7 bases, the J end lost 2 bases, and 9 bases lay between the germline ends. The germline V gene encodes CDR1 SQVTM and CDR2 ANQGSEA. This CDR3 spans 11 amino acids. DNA for the CDR3: TGCAGCGGGGGCGGTACCTACGAGCAGTACTTC. It is translated as CSGGGTYEQYF.

The chain has TRBV6-5 and TRBJ2-1; TRBD2 is a possible D gene (6 bases). CDR1 and CDR2 from the germline V gene are MNHEY and SVGAGI. The CDR3 covers 15 residues. V was clipped by 6 bases and J by 1 base, with 13 bases between them. The CDR3 reads CASSPGTGSYNEQFF. DNA for the CDR3: TGTGCCAGCAGCCCAGGGACTGGATCCTACAATGAGCAGTTCTTC.

This clone has just one count. CDR3 DNA sequence: TGTGCCACCAGCAGAGTTTCAGGGACTGATACGCAGTATTTT. Translated, it gives CATSRVSGTDTQYF. The chain is built from TRBV15 and TRBJ2-3; the D gene is possibly TRBD2 (6 bases). The CDR3 runs 14 residues. Germline-derived CDR1 and CDR2 are LNHNV and YYDKDF (reference sequence). Deletions cut 1 base from V and 6 bases from J, with 11 bases between.

This clone has more than one count but fewer than ten. V and J are TRBV7-9 and TRBJ2-7; 8 bases are shared with TRBD2. Germline V gene sequence: CDR1 SEHNR, CDR2 FQNEAQ (reference sequence). Unmatched junction bases numbered 11, after V lost 4 bases and J lost 3 bases. There are 16 residues in the CDR3. The CDR3 protein is CASSSTSGTRLYEQYF. The DNA of the CDR3 is TGTGCCAGCAGCTCGACCTCCGGGACTAGACTCTACGAGCAGTACTTC.

The chain couples TRBV5-1 to TRBJ1-3; 7 bases agree with TRBD1. This CDR3 is built from 14 residues. The ends lost 3 bases at V and 0 bases at J; junction bases unmatched: 0. Germline CDR1 is SGHRS and CDR2 is YFSETQ. The CDR3 coding sequence is TGCGCCAGCAGCTGGGACAGCTCTGGAAACACCATATATTTT. As protein: CASSWDSSGNTIYF.

The V gene is TRBV5-4, the J gene TRBJ2-1, with 13 nucleotides matching TRBD2. This CDR3 is 16 amino acids long. Trimming removed 4 bases from V and 4 bases from J; junction bases left unmatched: 5. Germline V gene sequence: CDR1 SGHNT, CDR2 YYREEE (reference sequence). CDR3 residues: CASSPQLAGGYNEQFF. In DNA form, the CDR3 reads TGTGCCAGCAGCCCCCAACTAGCGGGGGGGTACAATGAGCAGTTCTTC. Complete variable domain (other parts from reference TRBV5-4 and TRBJ2-1): ETGVTQSPTHLIKTRGQQVTLRCSSQSGHNTVSWYQQALGQGPQFIFQYYREEENGRGNFPPRFSGLQFPNYSSELNVNALELDDSALYLCASSPQLAGGYNEQFFGPGTRLTVL.

The V call is TRBV5-1, the J call TRBJ1-1; D gene unclear. Deletions cut 0 bases from V and 3 bases from J, with 9 bases between. The germline CDR1 and CDR2 sequences are SGHRS and YFSETQ. The CDR3 sequence is 14 residues long. Here the CDR3 DNA reads TGCGCCAGCAGCTTGGGTAATACTTACACTGAAGCTTTCTTT. It specifies CASSLGNTYTEAFF.

The J gene is TRBJ1-5, the V gene TRBV7-9, with a possible D match to TRBD1 (6 bases). V lost 5 bases and J 3 bases, leaving 11 bases between the germline ends. The length of the CDR3 is 14 residues. CDR1 SEHNR and CDR2 FQNEAQ come from the germline V gene (reference sequence). The CDR3, as DNA: TGTGCCAGCAGCGGGACATGGGACAATCAGCCCCAGCATTTT. Protein: CASSGTWDNQPQHF.

The CDR3 is CASSLSRDSYMNTEAFF. The DNA of the CDR3 is TGTGCCAGCAGCTTAAGCCGGGACAGCTACATGAACACTGAAGCTTTCTTT. The chain links TRBV5-8 to TRBJ1-1; TRBD1 matches at 7 bases. This CDR3 spans 17 amino acids. The J segment lost 0 bases and the V segment lost 2 bases, leaving 10 bases of the junction unmatched. CDR1 is SGHTS, CDR2 YDEGEE, per germline.

V and J are TRBV18 and TRBJ1-1; 10 bases are a match to TRBD1. The CDR3 loop spans 18 amino acids. CDR1 is KGHSH, CDR2 LQKENI, per germline. J was trimmed by 1 base and V by 2 bases; bases with no gene match: 10. Here the CDR3 reads CASSPVGGTGARNTEAFF. CDR3 in DNA: TGTGCCAGCTCACCAGTCGGTGGGACAGGGGCCAGGAACACTGAAGCTTTCTTT.

CDR3 in amino acids: CASSRGLPGSEAFF. The CDR3, as DNA: TGTGCCAGCAGCCGAGGGCTTCCCGGGAGTGAAGCTTTCTTT. The chain combines TRBV7-3 with TRBJ1-1; no firm D call. The CDR3 is made up of 14 amino acids. Germline V gene lookup returns CDR1 SGHTA and CDR2 FQGTGA. V was shortened by 5 bases and J by 7 bases, with 17 bases between the two germline ends. The entire variable domain, with the rest obtained from reference TRBV7-3 and TRBJ1-1, is as follows: GAGVSQTPSNKVTEKGKYVELRCDPISGHTALYWYRQSLGQGPEFLIYFQGTGAADDSGLPNDRFFAVRPEGSVSTLKIQRTERGDSAVYLCASSRGLPGSEAFFGQGTRLTVV.

The chain employs TRBV27 and TRBJ1-2; TRBD1 matches at 8 bases. Germline CDR1 MNHEY, CDR2 SMNVEV (reference sequence). V lost 3 bases and J lost 7; bases outside the gene matches: 10. The CDR3 extends over 15 amino acids. The CDR3 protein is CASSFPPDRVGGYTF. DNA of the CDR3: TGTGCCAGCAGTTTCCCCCCGGACAGGGTCGGTGGCTACACCTTC.

The rearrangement links TRBV3-1 (or the pseudogene TRBV3-2) to TRBJ2-1, with 7 positions matching TRBD2. This CDR3 region has 15 residues. Germline CDR1 LGHDT, CDR2 YNNKEL (reference sequence). After removal of 7 bases from V and 4 bases from J, the junction contained 10 bases not matched to a gene. CDR3 amino acids: CASTPSGGSYNEQFF. CDR3 in DNA: TGTGCCAGCACCCCCTCCGGCGGGAGTTACAATGAGCAGTTCTTC.

V is TRBV2 and J is TRBJ1-6; no clear D gene. This CDR3 contains 13 residues. Germline V gene lookup returns CDR1 SNHLY and CDR2 FYNNEI. V was pared by 4 bases and J by 6 bases, with 7 bases between. CDR3 in amino acids: CASSGAGNSPLHF. The CDR3 nucleotides read TGTGCCAGCAGTGGGGCGGGTAATTCACCCCTCCACTTT.

The V gene is TRBV21-1, the J gene TRBJ2-2; no DNA check was done on the table's D call, TRBD1. TRBV21-1 is noted as a pseudogene. CDR3 length: 14 residues. CDR3 DNA sequence: TGTGCCAGCAGCAAAAAGGACAGCACCGGGGAGCTGTTTTTT. Encoded protein: CASSKKDSTGELFF.

This clone was observed a few times. The CDR3 reads CASSSPGQGSTGELFF. The CDR3 coding sequence is TGTGCCAGCAGTTCTCCGGGACAGGGAAGTACCGGGGAGCTGTTTTTT. The rearrangement links TRBV5-4 to TRBJ2-2; 9 nucleotides agree with TRBD1. V lost 5 bases to trimming and J lost 5 bases; unmatched junction nucleotides: 10. Germline assignment: CDR1 SGHNT and CDR2 YYREEE (reference sequence). This CDR3 has 16 amino acids.

This clone has a handful of counts. The chain is built from TRBV2 and TRBJ1-2; D may be TRBD1 (5 bases). V was shortened by 6 bases and J by 6 bases, with 11 bases between the two germline ends. CDR1 is SNHLY and CDR2 is FYNNEI in the germline V gene. This CDR3 spans 12 amino acids. CDR3 protein: CASSRQGNGYTF. The CDR3, as DNA: TGTGCCAGCAGCCGCCAGGGCAATGGCTACACCTTC.

The chain uses TRBV6-5 and TRBJ2-1, with TRBD2 identical over 14 bases. The germline gives CDR1 MNHEY, CDR2 SVGAGI. This CDR3 is 15 amino acids long. V was clipped by 6 bases and J by 7 bases; unmatched bases: 5. In DNA form, the CDR3 reads TGTGCCAGCAGATCGGGACTAGCGGGAGTGAATGAGCAGTTCTTC. As protein: CASRSGLAGVNEQFF.

This chain uses TRBV30 with TRBJ1-6; TRBD1 matches 8 bases. The CDR3 extends over 14 amino acids. Germline lookup yields CDR1 GTSNPN and CDR2 SVGIG (reference sequence). V dropped 3 bases and J dropped 10; count of bases not matched to a gene: 8. In DNA form, the CDR3 reads TGTGCCTGGAGCGAGCCAGGGGGCTGGTCACCCCTCCACTTT. Amino acids: CAWSEPGGWSPLHF.

This chain uses TRBV7-3 with TRBJ2-3, with D possibly matching TRBD1 (5 bases). Germline V CDR1 and CDR2: SGHTA, FQGTGA. V was cut by 6 bases and J by 1 base, with 17 bases left in between. The CDR3 runs 16 residues. Written as DNA, the CDR3 is TGTGCCAGCAGTTCCTCAGGGCGCGGAGGCACAGATACGCAGTATTTT. Translating gives CASSSSGRGGTDTQYF.

The rearrangement uses TRBV10-1 and TRBJ1-1; 9 positions match TRBD1. The ends lost 6 bases at V and 4 bases at J; junction bases unmatched: 3. The CDR3 totals 13 residues. Germline V CDR1 and CDR2: WNHNN, SYGVQD (reference sequence). The CDR3 here is CASSRDRVTEAFF. The CDR3, as DNA: TGCGCCAGCAGCCGGGACAGGGTCACTGAAGCTTTCTTT.

The CDR3: CASTWDSHQPQHF. The CDR3 nucleotides read TGTGCCAGCACTTGGGACAGCCATCAGCCCCAGCATTTT. The chain carries TRBV2 and TRBJ1-5, with 7 nucleotides matching TRBD1. Germline V lookup: CDR1 SNHLY, CDR2 FYNNEI. The CDR3 length is 13 residues. The V gene end was trimmed by 7 bases and the J gene end by 5 bases; junction bases not matched to a gene: 5.